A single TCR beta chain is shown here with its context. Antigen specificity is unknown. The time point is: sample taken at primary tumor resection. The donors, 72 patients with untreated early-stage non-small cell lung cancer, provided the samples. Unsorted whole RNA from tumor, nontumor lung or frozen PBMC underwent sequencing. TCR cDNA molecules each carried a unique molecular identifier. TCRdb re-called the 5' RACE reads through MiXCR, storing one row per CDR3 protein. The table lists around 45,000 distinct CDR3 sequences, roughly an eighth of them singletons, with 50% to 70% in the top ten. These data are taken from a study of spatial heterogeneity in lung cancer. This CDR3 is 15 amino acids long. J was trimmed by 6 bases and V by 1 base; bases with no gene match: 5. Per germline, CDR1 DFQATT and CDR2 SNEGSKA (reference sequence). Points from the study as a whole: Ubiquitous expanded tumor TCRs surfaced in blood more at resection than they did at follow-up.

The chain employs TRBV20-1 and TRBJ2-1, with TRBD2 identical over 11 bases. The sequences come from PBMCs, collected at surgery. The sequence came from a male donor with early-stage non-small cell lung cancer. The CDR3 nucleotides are TGCAGTGCTAGAGCTAGCGGGGGGACTTTCAATGAGCAGTTCTTC. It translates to CSARASGGTFNEQFF.